What follows describes a single T cell receptor (beta chain). This CDR3 is built from 15 residues. Germline CDR1 is KGHSH and CDR2 is LQKENI. Trimming took 8 bases from V and 2 from J, leaving 18 bases between them. The entry originates in a study of PD-L1 blockade in urothelial cancer. Study background: Blood analysis took place 3 weeks (second dose) and 6 weeks after treatment start. Blood-derived samples held a median around 140,000 T cells.

Here immunoSEQ multiplex PCR was the method, and the copy in TCRdb shows in-frame clones only, minus some. The table has 70,000 or so clones, around 90% seen once. The clonotype was recovered from a man aged 55 to 70 with urothelial cancer. The sample was PBMCs, taken around atezolizumab (anti-PD-L1) treatment. This chain links TRBV18 with TRBJ2-5; maybe TRBD1 (5 bases). CDR3 DNA sequence: TGTGCCAGCACTCCCCAGGGATTGGGTCAAGAGACCCAGTACTTC. Encoded protein: CASTPQGLGQETQYF.